These T cell receptor beta chains were read from a single sample in a study of T cell repertoires in cytomegalovirus infection. TCRdb passed the reads through MiXCR, listing each CDR3 protein once. The table records about 89,000 distinct CDR3 sequences, 25% to 30% of them present only once. Their target antigens are unknown. Source: CD8+ T cells from cultured PBMCs, taken from culture after CMV antigen stimulation. All receptors derive from a human donor in good health (CMV status not recorded). Some clones in this sample may be carry-over from other donors' samples. CDR3s include the opening cysteine and the closing phenylalanine or tryptophan. A D gene is named only where the DNA matches it firmly. The size of a clone is reported for some rows only, either as once, few or many, or as a class for expanded clones.

D gene: TRBD1; V gene: TRBV7-2; clone size: many; J gene: TRBJ2-7; CDR3 protein: CASSSGQARVEQYF; CDR3 DNA: TGTGCCAGCAGCTCGGGACAGGCGAGGGTCGAGCAGTACTTC
D gene: TRBD2; V gene: TRBV9; clone size: few; J gene: TRBJ2-7; CDR3 protein: CASSESGGVYEQYF; CDR3 DNA: TGTGCCAGCAGCGAGAGCGGGGGAGTATACGAGCAGTACTTC
D gene: NA; V gene: TRBV19; clone size: once; J gene: TRBJ1-5; CDR3 protein: CASRETGPNQPQHF; CDR3 DNA: TGTGCCAGTCGGGAGACAGGTCCAAATCAGCCCCAGCATTTT
D gene: TRBD2; V gene: TRBV6-5; clone size: NA; J gene: TRBJ2-5; CDR3 protein: CASSRLAGGRETQYF; CDR3 DNA: TGTGCCAGCAGCCGACTAGCGGGGGGGCGTGAGACCCAGTACTTC
D gene: NA; V gene: TRBV7-8; clone size: many; J gene: TRBJ1-1; CDR3 protein: CASSLDRNTEAFF; CDR3 DNA: TGTGCCAGCAGCTTAGACAGAAACACTGAAGCTTTCTTT
D gene: TRBD2; V gene: TRBV28; clone size: NA; J gene: TRBJ2-7; CDR3 protein: CASSLSAGGGYEQYF; CDR3 DNA: TGTGCCAGCAGTTTATCGGCGGGGGGGGGATACGAGCAGTACTTC
D gene: NA; V gene: TRBV20-1; clone size: NA; J gene: TRBJ1-5; CDR3 protein: CSARDHWTQNQPQHF; CDR3 DNA: TGCAGTGCTAGAGATCATTGGACACAGAATCAGCCCCAGCATTTT
D gene: TRBD1; V gene: TRBV24-1; clone size: NA; J gene: TRBJ2-3; CDR3 protein: CAIASRDSRTDTQYF; CDR3 DNA: TGTGCCATCGCCTCCCGGGACAGTCGCACAGATACGCAGTATTTT
D gene: NA; V gene: TRBV28; clone size: NA; J gene: TRBJ1-1; CDR3 protein: CASNDGNTEAFF; CDR3 DNA: TGTGCCAGCAACGACGGGAACACTGAAGCTTTCTTT
D gene: TRBD2; V gene: TRBV5-6; clone size: NA; J gene: TRBJ2-5; CDR3 protein: CASSNRGGGYEETQYF; CDR3 DNA: TGTGCCAGCAGCAACAGAGGCGGGGGGTATGAAGAGACCCAGTACTTC
D gene: NA; V gene: TRBV7-8; clone size: few; J gene: TRBJ1-1; CDR3 protein: CASSHIDYEAFF; CDR3 DNA: TGTGCCAGCAGCCACATAGACTACGAAGCTTTCTTT
D gene: TRBD1; V gene: TRBV2; clone size: few; J gene: TRBJ1-1; CDR3 protein: CASSEAWTGRNTEAFF; CDR3 DNA: TGTGCCAGCAGTGAAGCATGGACAGGCAGAAACACTGAAGCTTTCTTT
D gene: NA; V gene: TRBV4-1; clone size: NA; J gene: TRBJ2-7; CDR3 protein: CASSQEGQRNSYEQYF; CDR3 DNA: TGCGCCAGCAGCCAAGAAGGTCAGCGAAACTCCTACGAGCAGTACTTC
D gene: NA; V gene: TRBV12-3/TRBV12-4; clone size: NA; J gene: TRBJ1-4; CDR3 protein: CASSEHRAVEEKLFF; CDR3 DNA: TGTGCCAGCAGTGAGCACAGGGCCGTCGAGGAAAAACTGTTTTTT
D gene: NA; V gene: TRBV27; clone size: NA; J gene: TRBJ2-7; CDR3 protein: CASSLSSTGAYEQYF; CDR3 DNA: TGTGCCAGCAGTTTATCCTCGACAGGTGCCTACGAGCAGTACTTC
D gene: NA; V gene: TRBV5-8; clone size: many; J gene: TRBJ2-7; CDR3 protein: CASSFYGSEQYF; CDR3 DNA: TGTGCCAGCAGCTTCTATGGGTCCGAGCAGTACTTC
D gene: NA; V gene: TRBV28; clone size: NA; J gene: TRBJ2-3; CDR3 protein: CASSALTVSTDTQYF; CDR3 DNA: TGTGCCAGCAGTGCCTTGACCGTTAGCACAGATACGCAGTATTTT
D gene: TRBD1; V gene: TRBV28; clone size: NA; J gene: TRBJ1-2; CDR3 protein: CASSFATGDGYTF; CDR3 DNA: TGTGCCAGCAGTTTCGCGACAGGGGATGGCTACACCTTC
D gene: NA; V gene: TRBV6-5; clone size: few; J gene: TRBJ1-1; CDR3 protein: CASTMGGSTEAFF; CDR3 DNA: TGTGCCAGCACCATGGGGGGAAGCACTGAAGCTTTCTTT
D gene: NA; V gene: TRBV6-1; clone size: many; J gene: TRBJ1-1; CDR3 protein: CASKLGVEWNTEAFF; CDR3 DNA: TGTGCCAGCAAGCTGGGCGTGGAGTGGAACACTGAAGCTTTCTTT
D gene: NA; V gene: TRBV29-1; clone size: NA; J gene: TRBJ2-3; CDR3 protein: CSVGSSSGADTQYF; CDR3 DNA: TGCAGCGTTGGGTCGTCGTCTGGGGCAGATACGCAGTATTTT
D gene: NA; V gene: TRBV24-1; clone size: few; J gene: TRBJ2-2; CDR3 protein: CATSDRRTGGRELFF; CDR3 DNA: TGTGCCACCAGTGACCGTCGGACGGGTGGCCGGGAGCTGTTTTTT
D gene: NA; V gene: TRBV4-1; clone size: NA; J gene: TRBJ2-2; CDR3 protein: CASSYRGTSNSPNTGELFF; CDR3 DNA: TGCGCCAGCAGCTACCGGGGGACATCTAATTCCCCGAACACCGGGGAGCTGTTTTTT
D gene: TRBD1; V gene: TRBV20-1; clone size: NA; J gene: TRBJ2-7; CDR3 protein: CSAVTGGRYEQYF; CDR3 DNA: TGCAGTGCTGTGACAGGGGGGAGATACGAGCAGTACTTC
D gene: TRBD1; V gene: TRBV5-4; clone size: NA; J gene: TRBJ2-7; CDR3 protein: CASSLVPGQGTEQYF; CDR3 DNA: TGTGCCAGCAGCTTGGTCCCGGGACAGGGTACCGAGCAGTACTTC
D gene: TRBD2; V gene: TRBV7-9; clone size: few; J gene: TRBJ2-1; CDR3 protein: CASSPGLAGAPSSYNEQFF; CDR3 DNA: TGTGCCAGCAGCCCGGGACTAGCGGGGGCCCCAAGCTCCTACAATGAGCAGTTCTTC
D gene: TRBD2; V gene: TRBV7-9; clone size: few; J gene: TRBJ2-1; CDR3 protein: CASSLGSGLAGIYNEQFF; CDR3 DNA: TGTGCCAGCAGCTTAGGATCGGGTCTAGCGGGGATCTACAATGAGCAGTTCTTC
D gene: TRBD1; V gene: TRBV29-1; clone size: NA; J gene: TRBJ2-5; CDR3 protein: CSAGRQGQETQYF; CDR3 DNA: TGCAGCGCCGGAAGACAGGGCCAAGAGACCCAGTACTTC
D gene: TRBD2; V gene: TRBV4-1; clone size: NA; J gene: TRBJ2-3; CDR3 protein: CASSQGGGTQYF; CDR3 DNA: TGCGCCAGCAGCCAAGGCGGGGGTACGCAGTATTTT
D gene: NA; V gene: TRBV7-2; clone size: NA; J gene: TRBJ2-2; CDR3 protein: CASSPGGELFF; CDR3 DNA: TGTGCCAGCAGCCCGGGCGGGGAGCTGTTTTTT
D gene: NA; V gene: TRBV12-3/TRBV12-4; clone size: NA; J gene: TRBJ2-1; CDR3 protein: CASSPYAGDSYNEQFF; CDR3 DNA: TGTGCCAGCAGTCCTTACGCAGGGGACTCCTACAATGAGCAGTTCTTC
D gene: TRBD2; V gene: TRBV28; clone size: NA; J gene: TRBJ2-5; CDR3 protein: CASSSPGRGVETQYF; CDR3 DNA: TGTGCCAGCAGTTCCCCTGGACGGGGGGTGGAGACCCAGTACTTC
D gene: TRBD1; V gene: TRBV7-8; clone size: NA; J gene: TRBJ2-7; CDR3 protein: CASSFGTGVYEQYF; CDR3 DNA: TGTGCCAGCAGCTTCGGGACAGGGGTTTACGAGCAGTACTTC
D gene: NA; V gene: TRBV28; clone size: NA; J gene: TRBJ2-6; CDR3 protein: CASAQGNFGGANVLTF; CDR3 DNA: TGTGCCTCCGCTCAGGGAAACTTTGGTGGGGCCAACGTCCTGACTTTC
D gene: NA; V gene: TRBV28; clone size: few; J gene: TRBJ1-3; CDR3 protein: CASSFMGGPGNTIYF; CDR3 DNA: TGTGCCAGCAGTTTTATGGGGGGACCTGGAAACACCATATATTTT
D gene: TRBD1; V gene: TRBV5-1; clone size: few; J gene: TRBJ2-7; CDR3 protein: CASSDRQGSSYEQYF; CDR3 DNA: TGCGCCAGCAGCGACCGACAGGGGAGTAGCTACGAGCAGTACTTC
D gene: NA; V gene: TRBV7-2; clone size: NA; J gene: TRBJ1-2; CDR3 protein: CASSLDQRRGGYTF; CDR3 DNA: TGTGCCAGCAGCTTAGACCAACGTCGCGGTGGCTACACCTTC
D gene: TRBD2; V gene: TRBV19; clone size: NA; J gene: TRBJ2-1; CDR3 protein: CASSQAGGPYNEQFF; CDR3 DNA: TGTGCCAGTAGCCAAGCGGGGGGCCCTTACAATGAGCAGTTCTTC
D gene: NA; V gene: TRBV11-3; clone size: many; J gene: TRBJ2-7; CDR3 protein: CASSVGASYEQYF; CDR3 DNA: TGTGCCAGCAGTGTGGGAGCCTCCTACGAGCAGTACTTC
D gene: TRBD1; V gene: TRBV7-8; clone size: few; J gene: TRBJ2-7; CDR3 protein: CASSRGQGAYEQYF; CDR3 DNA: TGTGCCAGCAGCCGGGGACAGGGGGCGTATGAGCAGTACTTC
D gene: NA; V gene: TRBV27; clone size: many; J gene: TRBJ2-7; CDR3 protein: CASSDSLGPYEQYF; CDR3 DNA: TGTGCCAGCAGTGATAGTCTTGGACCTTACGAGCAGTACTTC
D gene: TRBD1; V gene: TRBV4-1; clone size: NA; J gene: TRBJ2-7; CDR3 protein: CASSQIPGGSYEQYF; CDR3 DNA: TGCGCCAGCAGCCAAATCCCAGGGGGATCCTACGAGCAGTACTTC
D gene: NA; V gene: TRBV7-6; clone size: NA; J gene: TRBJ2-7; CDR3 protein: CASSPRGGHVYEQYF; CDR3 DNA: TGTGCCAGCAGCCCTAGGGGGGGCCACGTCTACGAGCAGTACTTC
D gene: NA; V gene: TRBV14; clone size: NA; J gene: TRBJ1-1; CDR3 protein: CASSQDVGVYTEAFF; CDR3 DNA: TGTGCCAGCAGCCAAGATGTGGGAGTTTACACTGAAGCTTTCTTT
D gene: TRBD1; V gene: TRBV7-8; clone size: NA; J gene: TRBJ1-2; CDR3 protein: CASTLEGGQGYGGYTF; CDR3 DNA: TGTGCCAGCACCCTAGAGGGGGGACAGGGGTATGGTGGCTACACCTTC
D gene: TRBD1; V gene: TRBV4-1; clone size: few; J gene: TRBJ2-7; CDR3 protein: CASSFSSGTGGYEQYF; CDR3 DNA: TGCGCCAGCAGCTTCTCCTCCGGGACAGGGGGCTACGAGCAGTACTTC
D gene: NA; V gene: TRBV5-1; clone size: once; J gene: TRBJ2-1; CDR3 protein: CASSFSPNNEQFF; CDR3 DNA: TGCGCCAGCAGCTTTAGCCCGAACAATGAGCAGTTCTTC
D gene: NA; V gene: TRBV7-6; clone size: few; J gene: TRBJ2-7; CDR3 protein: CASSLVGTGRFEQYF; CDR3 DNA: TGTGCCAGCAGCTTAGTCGGAACAGGGAGATTCGAGCAGTACTTC
D gene: NA; V gene: TRBV28; clone size: few; J gene: TRBJ2-3; CDR3 protein: CASSFEGGADTQYF; CDR3 DNA: TGTGCCAGCAGTTTCGAGGGGGGGGCAGATACGCAGTATTTT